A selection of T cell receptor beta chains follows, all from one sample in a study of blood T cell repertoires in COVID-19. Profiling relied on immunoSEQ multiplex PCR, and the TCRdb table lists in-frame clones only, not all of them. This table holds just over 650,000 clones, around 89% found once. Material: peripheral blood. The receptor set was obtained from a woman aged 18-29 years with acute or convalescent COVID-19. Both conserved end residues are part of each CDR3. D genes are given only for firm matches. Clone sizes are given selectively: once, few, many, or a class where the clone is expanded.

NA | TRBJ1-1 | NA | TRBV27 | TGTGCCAGCAGTTCGGGACTCTGGAACACTGAAGCTTTCTTT | CASSSGLWNTEAFF
few | TRBJ1-1 | NA | TRBV6-2/TRBV6-3 | TGTGCCAGCAGTTACGGCAGGGTAGAAGCTTTCTTT | CASSYGRVEAFF
NA | TRBJ1-6 | TRBD1 | TRBV5-1 | TGCGCCAGCAGCCTACCGACAGGGGGGACTTCACCCCTCCACTTT | CASSLPTGGTSPLHF
NA | TRBJ2-7 | TRBD1 | TRBV4-1 | TGCGCCAGCAGCCGCCTCCTGGGACAGGGGGTGTTAAACGAGCAGTACTTC | CASSRLLGQGVLNEQYF
NA | TRBJ1-1 | NA | TRBV12-3/TRBV12-4 | TGTGCCAGCAGTCGCAGGACAGCCTATGAAGCTTTCTTT | CASSRRTAYEAFF
NA | TRBJ1-4 | NA | TRBV25-1 | TGTGCCACAGGTCTGGGTGATTCTAATGAAAAACTGTTTTTT | CATGLGDSNEKLFF
NA | TRBJ2-7 | NA | TRBV15 | TGTGCCACCAGCAGAGTGGGTAGCGGTGGCTTCTACGAGCAGTACTTC | CATSRVGSGGFYEQYF
NA | TRBJ2-3 | NA | TRBV6-5 | TGTGCCAGCGGCAGTCCCGTTTCCTCTACGCAGTATTTT | CASGSPVSSTQYF
NA | TRBJ1-2 | NA | TRBV7-3 | TGTGCCAGCAGCTTCGGGGGAAGCTATGGCTACACCTTC | CASSFGGSYGYTF
NA | TRBJ1-2 | TRBD1 | TRBV30 | TGTGCCTGGAGTCAGGGGGCGCCAAATGGCTACACCTTC | CAWSQGAPNGYTF
NA | TRBJ2-2 | NA | TRBV3-1/TRBV3-2 | TGTGCCAGCAGCTATAACACCGGGGAGCTGTTTTTT | CASSYNTGELFF
NA | TRBJ1-2 | TRBD1 | TRBV4-2 | TGTGCCAGCAGCCTCGGACAGGGGGCTAAGGGCTACACCTTC | CASSLGQGAKGYTF
NA | TRBJ1-2 | NA | TRBV13 | TGTGCCAGCAGCCCGATTACAGGAAAACAGACACGTGGCTACACCTTC | CASSPITGKQTRGYTF
NA | TRBJ2-1 | NA | TRBV6-4 | TGTGCCAGCAGTGACTCCCGGACTGATGAGCAGTTCTTC | CASSDSRTDEQFF
NA | TRBJ1-5 | TRBD1 | TRBV10-3 | TGTGCCATCAGTGAGTCTTGGACAGGGCGAGAGCAGCCCCAGCATTTT | CAISESWTGREQPQHF
NA | TRBJ1-3 | NA | TRBV6-5 | TGTGCCAGCTACTCGTCGTTCTCTGGAAACACCATATATTTT | CASYSSFSGNTIYF
NA | TRBJ1-1 | NA | TRBV7-2 | TGTGCCAGCAGCTTAGGAACGGGGCGAGGGAGGACTGAAGCTTTCTTT | CASSLGTGRGRTEAFF
NA | TRBJ1-3 | NA | TRBV18 | TGTGCCAGCTCACCCGGCCAGGGCAACACCATATATTTT | CASSPGQGNTIYF
NA | TRBJ1-1 | NA | TRBV4-1 | TGCGCCAGCAGCCCGAATGGACTTATGAACACTGAAGCTTTCTTT | CASSPNGLMNTEAFF
once | TRBJ1-1 | NA | TRBV5-5 | TGTGCCAGCAGCCCAGGGATGAACACTGAAGCTTTCTTT | CASSPGMNTEAFF
NA | TRBJ1-5 | NA | TRBV6-6 | TGTGCCAGCACCCCCGAGGGCGACAGCAATCAGCCCCAGCATTTT | CASTPEGDSNQPQHF
NA | TRBJ1-5 | TRBD1 | TRBV19 | TGTGCCAGTACCCCGGACAGGTGGAATCAGCCCCAGCATTTT | CASTPDRWNQPQHF
NA | TRBJ2-7 | TRBD2 | TRBV3-1/TRBV3-2 | TGTGCCAGCAGCCACACTAGCGGGGGTAGCTACGAGCAGTACTTC | CASSHTSGGSYEQYF
NA | TRBJ2-5 | TRBD2 | TRBV2 | TGTGCCAGCAGCCCCACTAGCGGCCTGGAGACCCAGTACTTC | CASSPTSGLETQYF
NA | TRBJ1-2 | NA | TRBV5-6 | TGTGCCAGCAGCTTGGGGGGGCGGGGCTACACCTTC | CASSLGGRGYTF
NA | TRBJ1-6 | NA | TRBV3-1/TRBV3-2 | TGTGCCAGCAGCCAACAGGGACAAACTAATTCACCCCTCCACTTT | CASSQQGQTNSPLHF
NA | TRBJ1-2 | NA | TRBV7-8 | TGTGCCAGCAGCTACAGCAGCGGGCACTATGGCTACACCTTC | CASSYSSGHYGYTF
NA | TRBJ1-3 | NA | TRBV9 | TGTGCCAGCAGCGTAGGAAAGGGGCGCGCAAACACCATATATTTT | CASSVGKGRANTIYF
NA | TRBJ1-5 | NA | TRBV7-9 | TGTGCCAGCAGCCCCTCTGATCAGCCCCAGCATTTT | CASSPSDQPQHF
NA | TRBJ1-2 | TRBD1 | TRBV29-1 | TGCAGCGTTGAAGTCCACAGGGGTAGTGGCTACACCTTC | CSVEVHRGSGYTF
NA | TRBJ1-6 | NA | TRBV12-3/TRBV12-4 | TGTGCCAGCACTACAGGGATTTCACCCCTCCACTTT | CASTTGISPLHF
once | TRBJ2-7 | TRBD1 | TRBV19 | TGTGCCAGTAAATCCCAATGGACAGGGCCCTACGAGCAGTACTTC | CASKSQWTGPYEQYF
NA | TRBJ1-5 | NA | TRBV13 | TGTGCCAGCAGCCACTGGAGGAGCAATCAGCCCCAGCATTTT | CASSHWRSNQPQHF
NA | TRBJ1-1 | NA | TRBV10-1 | TGCGCCAGCAGTGAACCAAACAGTCTCGGCACTGAAGCTTTCTTT | CASSEPNSLGTEAFF
NA | TRBJ1-1 | NA | TRBV10-3 | TGTGCCATCAGTGAGTCGAGGGATATGAACACTGAAGCTTTCTTT | CAISESRDMNTEAFF
NA | TRBJ2-3 | NA | TRBV7-9 | TGTGCCAGCAGCACGACTCTGGAGAGCGATACGCAGTATTTT | CASSTTLESDTQYF
NA | TRBJ2-2 | TRBD2 | TRBV5-4 | TGTGCCAGCAGCTTCGCCGGACTAGCGGGACGCGGGGAGCTGTTTTTT | CASSFAGLAGRGELFF
NA | TRBJ2-5 | NA | TRBV12-3/TRBV12-4 | TGTGCCAGCAGTTTAGCGGCTAGCCAGACCCAGTACTTC | CASSLAASQTQYF
NA | TRBJ1-2 | TRBD1 | TRBV4-1 | TGCGCCAGCAGACATCTGGCGAGGGACAGGGTGACCTATGGCTACACCTTC | CASRHLARDRVTYGYTF
NA | TRBJ2-5 | NA | TRBV6-5 | TGTGCCAGCAGTTACTCGAGGTTTGGGGGGGAGACCCAGTACTTC | CASSYSRFGGETQYF
NA | TRBJ1-2 | NA | TRBV5-1 | TGCGCCAGCAGCACCGAGTTTTGGAGAGAGGATGGCTACACCTTC | CASSTEFWREDGYTF
once | TRBJ1-1 | NA | TRBV6-5 | TGTGCCAGCAGTTACAGACACACGGACACTGAAGCTTTCTTT | CASSYRHTDTEAFF
NA | TRBJ1-4 | TRBD1 | TRBV30 | TGTGCCTGGAGTCCCATCCCCAACAGGGGGCCTAATGAAAAACTGTTTTTT | CAWSPIPNRGPNEKLFF
NA | TRBJ1-5 | TRBD1 | TRBV7-3 | TGTGCCAGCAGCGATCGGGACAGGGGGGACCAGCCCCAGCATTTT | CASSDRDRGDQPQHF
NA | TRBJ2-7 | NA | TRBV12-2 | TGTGCAAGTCGCTTAGGGCCCTCCGGGGGATACTACGAGCAGTACTTC | CASRLGPSGGYYEQYF
NA | TRBJ1-1 | TRBD1 | TRBV27 | TGTGCCAGCAGTAACCCAACGGACAGGGAAAAAGAAGCTTTCTTT | CASSNPTDREKEAFF
NA | TRBJ2-3 | TRBD1 | TRBV7-2 | TGTGCCAGCAGCCCTGGACAGGGGCCGTCGCAGTATTTT | CASSPGQGPSQYF
NA | TRBJ2-7 | NA | TRBV4-3 | TGCGCCAGCAGCCAAGACCTTACAGGGCCGGAGCAGTACTTC | CASSQDLTGPEQYF
NA | TRBJ2-7 | NA | TRBV7-2 | TGTGCCAGCAGCTCGAGGGGGATGGCCGTCGCCTACGAGCAGTACTTC | CASSSRGMAVAYEQYF
NA | TRBJ2-1 | NA | TRBV9 | TGTGCCAGCAGCGTAAGTTGGGGGGTTAGCTATGAGCAGTTCTTC | CASSVSWGVSYEQFF
NA | TRBJ2-1 | TRBD2 | TRBV19 | TGTGCCAGTAGAATGACTAGCTACTCTGCCAATGAGCAGTTCTTC | CASRMTSYSANEQFF
NA | TRBJ2-2 | TRBD2 | TRBV2 | TGTGCCAGCAGCTGGGACTACAAGGGGGAGCTGTTTTTT | CASSWDYKGELFF
NA | TRBJ2-1 | TRBD1 | TRBV6-1 | TGTGCCAGCAGTGAGCCCGGGACAGTATACAATGAGCAGTTCTTC | CASSEPGTVYNEQFF
NA | TRBJ1-6 | NA | TRBV11-2 | TGTGCCAGCAGCTTGTGGGACACCGCGGGCCCCAATTCACCCCTCCACTTT | CASSLWDTAGPNSPLHF
few | TRBJ1-4 | NA | TRBV9 | TGTGCCAGCAGCGTAGTGGGGAGGCCAGGTGAAAAACTGTTTTTT | CASSVVGRPGEKLFF
NA | TRBJ1-2 | NA | TRBV7-9 | TGTGCCAGCAGCCACCCTTGGCATTATGATGGCTACACCTTC | CASSHPWHYDGYTF
NA | TRBJ2-5 | NA | TRBV5-4 | TGTGCCAGCAGCTTCGACAGCCAAGAGACCCAGTACTTC | CASSFDSQETQYF
NA | TRBJ2-1 | NA | TRBV12-3/TRBV12-4 | TGTGCCAGCAGTTTGAGCTCCTACAATGAGCAGTTCTTC | CASSLSSYNEQFF
NA | TRBJ2-3 | NA | TRBV18 | TGTGCCAGCTCACCACGAAATAGGCTAGCCACAGATACGCAGTATTTT | CASSPRNRLATDTQYF
NA | TRBJ1-3 | NA | TRBV6-1 | TGTGCCAGCAGTGAAGAACTGTTAACCATATATTTT | CASSEELLTIYF